One TCR beta chain is described in this entry. These data originate in a study of tumor-infiltrating lymphocytes in primary liver carcinoma. Extraction of RNA together with DNA used roughly 18-32 mg of unsorted bulk tissue. J was trimmed by 12 bases and V by 7 bases; bases with no gene match: 10. This CDR3 comprises 12 residues. Researchers generated TCR beta cDNA from 500 ng of total RNA, relying on a constant-region primer. A slightly modified ARM-PCR protocol with three nested multiplex PCR rounds produced these TCR beta libraries. Running 10 cycles apiece, the first two PCR rounds relied on TRBV1-TRBV30 forward primers together with a C-beta reverse primer. Using its own MiXCR run on the multiplex PCR reads, TCRdb lists one record per CDR3 protein. The sample holds roughly 30,000 distinct CDR3 sequences, less than 80% seen once.

The chain has TRBV12-3 or TRBV12-4 and TRBJ2-7; 9 bases agree with TRBD2. Sequenced input: liver tumor tissue from sampling region 5. Subset described: tumor region T5, tumor centre. The sequence came from a man aged 40-49 years with primary liver carcinoma and hepatitis B virus infection. The CDR3 bases are TGTGCCAGCACAGCGGGAGGCAGTGCGCTGTACTTC. Its protein is CASTAGGSALYF.